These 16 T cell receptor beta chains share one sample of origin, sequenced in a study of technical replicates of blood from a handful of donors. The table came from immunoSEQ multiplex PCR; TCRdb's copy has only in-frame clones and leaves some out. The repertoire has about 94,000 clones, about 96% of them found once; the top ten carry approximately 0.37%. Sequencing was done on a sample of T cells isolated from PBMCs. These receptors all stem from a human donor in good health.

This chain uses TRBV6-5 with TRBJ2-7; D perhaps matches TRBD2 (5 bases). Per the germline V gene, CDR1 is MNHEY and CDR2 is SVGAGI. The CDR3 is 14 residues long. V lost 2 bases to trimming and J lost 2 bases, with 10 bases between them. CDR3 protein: CASSYTDSTYEQYF. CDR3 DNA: TGTGCCAGCAGTTACACGGACTCCACCTACGAGCAGTACTTC.

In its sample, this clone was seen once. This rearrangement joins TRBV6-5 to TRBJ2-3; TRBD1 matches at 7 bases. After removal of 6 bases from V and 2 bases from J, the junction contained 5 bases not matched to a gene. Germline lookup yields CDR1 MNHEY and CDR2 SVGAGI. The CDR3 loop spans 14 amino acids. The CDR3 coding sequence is TGTGCCAGCAGCCGACAGGGCCTCACAGATACGCAGTATTTT. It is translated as CASSRQGLTDTQYF.

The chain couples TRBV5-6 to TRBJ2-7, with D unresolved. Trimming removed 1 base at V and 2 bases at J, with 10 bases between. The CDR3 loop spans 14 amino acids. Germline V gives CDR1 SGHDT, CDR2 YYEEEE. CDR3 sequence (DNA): TGTGCCAGCAGCTTGCTTAGTGTAACCTACGAGCAGTACTTC. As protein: CASSLLSVTYEQYF.

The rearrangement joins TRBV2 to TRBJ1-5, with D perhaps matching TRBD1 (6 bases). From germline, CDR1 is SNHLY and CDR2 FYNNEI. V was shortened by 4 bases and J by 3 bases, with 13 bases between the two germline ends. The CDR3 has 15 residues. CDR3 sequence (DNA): TGTGCCAGCAGTGTATTCAGGGGAAACAATCAGCCCCAGCATTTT. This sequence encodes CASSVFRGNNQPQHF.

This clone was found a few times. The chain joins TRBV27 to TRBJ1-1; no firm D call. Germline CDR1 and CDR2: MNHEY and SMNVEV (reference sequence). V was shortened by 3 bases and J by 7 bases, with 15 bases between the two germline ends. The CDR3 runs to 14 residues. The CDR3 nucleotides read TGTGCCAGCAGTTTTGATAATAGTCGAGGTGAAGCTTTCTTT. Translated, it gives CASSFDNSRGEAFF.

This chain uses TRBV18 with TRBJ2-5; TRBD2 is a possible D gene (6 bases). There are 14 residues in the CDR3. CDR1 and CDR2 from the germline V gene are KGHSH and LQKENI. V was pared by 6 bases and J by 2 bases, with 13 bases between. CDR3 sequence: CASSRDSMQETQYF. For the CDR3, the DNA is TGTGCCAGCTCCCGGGACTCCATGCAAGAGACCCAGTACTTC.

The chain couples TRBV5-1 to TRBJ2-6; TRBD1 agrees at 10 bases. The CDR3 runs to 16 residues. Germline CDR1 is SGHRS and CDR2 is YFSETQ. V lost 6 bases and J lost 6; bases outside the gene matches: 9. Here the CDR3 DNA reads TGCGCCAGCACCTTTGGCGGGACAGGGGTGGCCAACGTCCTGACTTTC. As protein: CASTFGGTGVANVLTF.

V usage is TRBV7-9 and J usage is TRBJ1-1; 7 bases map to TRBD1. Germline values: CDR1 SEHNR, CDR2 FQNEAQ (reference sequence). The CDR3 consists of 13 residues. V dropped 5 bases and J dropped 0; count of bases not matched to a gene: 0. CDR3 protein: CASSDRVNTEAFF. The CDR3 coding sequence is TGTGCCAGCAGCGACAGGGTGAACACTGAAGCTTTCTTT.

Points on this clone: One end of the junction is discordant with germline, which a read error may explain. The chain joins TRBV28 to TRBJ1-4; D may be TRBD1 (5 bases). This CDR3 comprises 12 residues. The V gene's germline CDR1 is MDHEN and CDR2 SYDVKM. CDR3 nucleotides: TGTGCCAGCAGTTTATGGTATGACAGTCTGGCTTTT. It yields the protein CASSLWYDSLAF.

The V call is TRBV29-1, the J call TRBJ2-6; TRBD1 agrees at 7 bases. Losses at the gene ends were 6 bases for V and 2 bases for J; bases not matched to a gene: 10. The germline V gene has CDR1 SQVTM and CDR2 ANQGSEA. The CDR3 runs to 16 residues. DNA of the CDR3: TGCAGCGTAAGAGAAAATACAGGGGCTGGGGCCAACGTCCTGACTTTC. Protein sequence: CSVRENTGAGANVLTF.

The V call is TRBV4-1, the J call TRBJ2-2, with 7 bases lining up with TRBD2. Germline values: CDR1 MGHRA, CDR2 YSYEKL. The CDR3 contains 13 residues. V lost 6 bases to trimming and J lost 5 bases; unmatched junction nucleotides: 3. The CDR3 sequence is CASRQGGTGELFF. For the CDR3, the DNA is TGCGCCAGCAGGCAGGGAGGGACCGGGGAGCTGTTTTTT.

The CDR3 DNA reads TGTGCCAGCAGTTTATCTATCGCCGGGGAGCTGTTTTTT. This codes for CASSLSIAGELFF. The chain uses TRBV27 and TRBJ2-2; D is unclear. CDR3 length equals 13 residues. CDR1 is MNHEY and CDR2 is SMNVEV in the germline V gene (reference sequence). Trimming took 0 bases from V and 6 from J, leaving 5 bases between them.

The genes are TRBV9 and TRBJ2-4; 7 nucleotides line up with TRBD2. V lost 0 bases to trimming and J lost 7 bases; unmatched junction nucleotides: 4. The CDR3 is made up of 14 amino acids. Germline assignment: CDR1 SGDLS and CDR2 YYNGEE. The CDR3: CASSVAEGGNIQYF. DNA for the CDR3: TGTGCCAGCAGCGTAGCTGAGGGAGGGAACATTCAGTACTTC.

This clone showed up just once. CDR3 amino acids: CASSAIRELGYEQYF. For the CDR3, the DNA is TGTGCCAGCAGTGCTATACGGGAGCTTGGGTACGAGCAGTACTTC. The rearrangement uses TRBV6-5 and TRBJ2-7; the D gene is possibly TRBD2 (6 bases). CDR1 MNHEY and CDR2 SVGAGI come from the germline V gene. With 5 bases removed from V and 4 bases from J, the gap between germline ends came to 18 bases. CDR3 length: 15 amino acids.

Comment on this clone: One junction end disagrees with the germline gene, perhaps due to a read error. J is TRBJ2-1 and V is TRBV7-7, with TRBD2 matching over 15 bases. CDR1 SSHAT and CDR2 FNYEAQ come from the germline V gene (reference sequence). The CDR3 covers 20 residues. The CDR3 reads CASSLSPAGTSGRSYNEQFF. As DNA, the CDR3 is TGTGCTAGCAGCTTAAGCCCCGCCGGGACTAGCGGGAGGTCCTACAATGAGCAGTTCTTC. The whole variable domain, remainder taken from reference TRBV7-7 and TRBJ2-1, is GAGVSQSPRYKVTKRGQDVTLRCDPISSHATLYWYQQALGQGPEFLTYFNYEAQPDKSGLPSDRFSAERPEGSISTLTIQRTEQRDSAMYRCASSLSPAGTSGRSYNEQFFGPGTRLTVL.

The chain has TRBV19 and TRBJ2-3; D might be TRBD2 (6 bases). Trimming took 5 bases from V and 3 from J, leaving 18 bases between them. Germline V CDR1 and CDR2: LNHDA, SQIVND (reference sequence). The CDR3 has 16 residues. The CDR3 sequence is CASSDPSRGGTDTQYF. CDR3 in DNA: TGTGCCAGTAGTGACCCTTCTCGCGGAGGGACAGATACGCAGTATTTT.